The present TCR beta chain was sequenced within a study of naive and memory T cell subsets. Regarding the study as a whole: Reportedly, tuberculin skin test sites gave far more TCRs than other biopsies.

Stated treatment: skin biopsy from PPD injection site in Mantoux-positive individual. Cells were not sorted; total RNA input targeted roughly 1 to 1000 ng. Blood and skin TCR RNA was reverse transcribed with alpha and beta constant primers. Ligated cDNA underwent four rounds of PCR with nested alpha and beta constant region primers and SP2. TCRdb processed the UMI-ligation and nested PCR reads anew with MiXCR; each CDR3 protein has one entry. The data contain 15,000 to 20,000 distinct CDR3 sequences, approximately 9.7% of them seen just once; the ten biggest clones take up 6.8%. Germline V gene data show CDR1 as KGHSY and CDR2 as FQNENV. This CDR3 comprises 18 residues. V shed 4 bases and J shed 0 bases, with 16 bases lying between them. Remarks on this clonotype: Its antigen is currently unknown.

The sequence came from an adult in good health. The sample consisted of skin, taken from a tuberculin skin test site. The genes are TRBV16 and TRBJ2-6; tentative D call: TRBD1 (6 bases). The CDR3 nucleotides read TGTGCCAGCAGCCCCCGGAAACAGGGCAACTCTGGGGCCAACGTCCTGACTTTC. It codes for CASSPRKQGNSGANVLTF.